The 9 T cell receptor beta chains presented below share a single source sample, sequenced in a study of T cell repertoires in cytomegalovirus infection. MiXCR, run by TCRdb on the reads, gives a single entry per CDR3 protein. There are approximately 170,000 distinct CDR3 sequences in the sample; approximately 17% occur only once, and around a sixth lies in the top ten. The source material was CD8+ T cells from PBMCs. These receptors all stem from a human donor in good health (CMV status not recorded). Some clones in this sample may be carry-over from other donors' samples.

This clonotype appeared a few times. The chain carries TRBV7-6 and TRBJ2-3, with 10 bases identical to TRBD2. CDR3 length: 16 amino acids. The germline CDR1 and CDR2 sequences are SGHVS and FNYEAQ. After removal of 5 bases from V and 5 bases from J, the junction contained 10 bases not matched to a gene. CDR3 loop: CASSPTGRLAGDTQYF. Here the CDR3 DNA reads TGTGCCAGCAGCCCCACCGGAAGACTAGCGGGAGATACGCAGTATTTT.

The J gene is TRBJ1-2, the V gene TRBV6-6; D remains unclear. The CDR3 spans 14 residues. The V end was cut by 0 bases, the J end by 10 bases, with 15 bases between. Germline V lookup: CDR1 MNHNY, CDR2 SVGAGI (reference sequence). The DNA of the CDR3 is TGTGCCAGCAGTTACTCGCCGATTATGGACGTCTACACCTTC. Translation gives CASSYSPIMDVYTF.

This clonotype was found a few times. This chain connects TRBV28 to TRBJ2-1; D possibly matches TRBD1 or TRBD2 (5 bases each). The germline V and J ends were trimmed by 11 bases and 4 bases, with 18 bases remaining between them. The V gene's germline CDR1 is MDHEN and CDR2 SYDVKM. This CDR3 has 14 amino acids. The CDR3 DNA sequence: TGTGCCCCCCCTGGGGGAGATTCTTACAATGAGCAGTTCTTC. Its translation is CAPPGGDSYNEQFF.

The V and J genes are TRBV27 and TRBJ2-7; 7 bases agree with TRBD1. V shed 5 bases, J shed 0 bases, and the junction held 7 bases outside the gene matches. The length of the CDR3 is 15 residues. The germline V gene has CDR1 MNHEY and CDR2 SMNVEV (reference sequence). For the CDR3, the DNA is TGTGCCAGCAGTCGACGCGGACAGGTCTCCTACGAGCAGTACTTC. This encodes CASSRRGQVSYEQYF.

There are a few counts of this clonotype. This sequence joins TRBV4-1 and TRBJ1-2; 7 bases line up with TRBD1. J gave up 2 bases and V 5 bases, and 8 bases lay outside the gene matches. Germline lookup yields CDR1 MGHRA and CDR2 YSYEKL. The CDR3 consists of 15 residues. CDR3 loop: CASSARTGVNYGYTF. CDR3 coding DNA: TGCGCCAGCAGCGCAAGGACAGGAGTAAACTATGGCTACACCTTC.

The chain links TRBV11-3 to TRBJ2-3; 11 bases line up with TRBD2. Trimming removed 4 bases from V and 3 bases from J; junction bases left unmatched: 6. Germline CDR1 SGHNT, CDR2 YENEEA. This CDR3 is 16 amino acids long. The CDR3 loop is CASSSTSGRFTDTQYF. The CDR3 DNA is TGTGCCAGCAGCTCAACTAGCGGGAGATTTACAGATACGCAGTATTTT. Drawing the rest from reference TRBV11-3 and TRBJ2-3, the complete variable domain is EAGVVQSPRYKIIEKKQPVAFWCNPISGHNTLYWYLQNLGQGPELLIRYENEEAVDDSQLPKDRFSAERLKGVDSTLKIQPAELGDSAVYLCASSSTSGRFTDTQYFGPGTRLTVL.

The CDR3 sequence is CASSLAEDYNYNEQFF. DNA for the CDR3: TGTGCCAGCAGCTTAGCTGAGGACTACAATTACAATGAGCAGTTCTTC. This chain links TRBV7-6 with TRBJ2-1; D might be TRBD2 (6 bases). V lost 0 bases to trimming and J lost 4 bases, with 13 bases between them. CDR3 size: 16 residues. The germline V gene encodes CDR1 SGHVS and CDR2 FNYEAQ.

This clonotype has a handful of counts. The V and J genes are TRBV2 and TRBJ2-1, with 12 bases fitting TRBD2. Germline CDR1 SNHLY, CDR2 FYNNEI. Trimming took 7 bases from V and 12 from J; bases not matched to a gene: 7. CDR3 size: 13 residues. CDR3 DNA: TGTGCCAGCAAGGAACTAGCGGGGGGATGGCAGTTCTTC. It codes for CASKELAGGWQFF. Combining the CDR3 with reference TRBV2 and TRBJ2-1 gives the whole variable domain EPEVTQTPSHQVTQMGQEVILRCVPISNHLYFYWYRQILGQKVEFLVSFYNNEISEKSEIFDDQFSVERPDGSNFTLKIRSTKLEDSAMYFCASKELAGGWQFFGPGTRLTVL.

This chain uses TRBV6-2 or TRBV6-3 with TRBJ1-1; weak D call: TRBD1 (6 bases). The V gene's germline CDR1 is MNHEY and CDR2 SVGEGT. The germline V and J ends were trimmed by 2 bases and 7 bases, with 14 bases remaining between them. The CDR3 covers 14 residues. This chain's CDR3 is CASSYTGNVYEAFF. In DNA, the CDR3 is TGTGCCAGCAGTTACACAGGGAACGTATATGAAGCTTTCTTT.